The clone carrying this T cell receptor (beta chain) was observed many times. Its target is unknown. This entry is derived from a study of T cell repertoires in cytomegalovirus infection. Turning to the study itself: CMV infection together with matching HLA type was indicated by public TCR beta signatures. The study, taken as a whole, reports: Cumulative frequency (of public TCR beta family members) identified carriers of CMV plus the relevant HLA. HLA-C-restricted, CMV-specific TCR beta clonotypes were dominant ex vivo.

TCRdb analysed the reads with MiXCR anew, one entry per CDR3 protein. This table holds around 450,000 distinct CDR3 sequences, about 11% found once. The CDR3 totals 13 residues. CDR1 is SNHLY, CDR2 FYNNEI, per germline. Trimming removed 3 bases at V and 4 bases at J, with 9 bases between. The material sequenced was PBMCs. This receptor was obtained from a human donor in good health (CMV status not recorded). Some clones in this sample may be carry-over from other donors' samples. The chain combines TRBV2 with TRBJ2-5, with a weak D call TRBD2 (6 bases). The CDR3 loop is CASSETSRETQYF. The CDR3 DNA is TGTGCCAGCAGTGAGACTAGTAGAGAGACCCAGTACTTC.